This TCR beta chain was sequenced during a study of shared clonotypes between healthy human individuals. General observations from the study: With few donors, the genetic and exposure-history diversity represented was limited.

Genomic DNA, for the unsorted samples, came from 80 million to 100 million PBMCs. The material for each subset, its genomic DNA, was split evenly across several immunoSEQ plates. Unsorted PBMC DNA was run through sequencing on ten immunoSEQ deep assay plates. This table comes from immunoSEQ multiplex PCR, and its TCRdb copy is limited to in-frame clones, with some not included. This sample carries some 450,000 clones, 60% to 80% of them seen once, and the ten largest clones take about 11%. The CDR3 loop spans 16 amino acids. Germline V lookup: CDR1 SGHRS, CDR2 YFSETQ. Trimming took off 8 bases at V and 4 bases at J, with 22 bases between the two ends. The table lists this clone with many counts. Its antigen is still unknown. This CDR3 is also generated by other DNA sequences in the sample.

Sequenced: PBMCs. The clonotype originates from a woman aged 40 to 50 in good health. Some clones in this sample may be carry-over from other donors' samples. The V gene is TRBV5-1, the J gene TRBJ1-3; TRBD1 might be the D (5 bases). CDR3 in amino acids: CARPPGGGYDGNTIYF. The CDR3 DNA sequence: TGCGCCAGACCCCCCGGGGGGGGATATGACGGAAACACCATATATTTT.